The clone carrying this T cell receptor beta chain was counted ten times or more. Its antigen remains unidentified. The CDR3 length is 15 residues. Germline V gene lookup returns CDR1 SGHRS and CDR2 YFSETQ. V shed 3 bases and J shed 2 bases, with 14 bases lying between them. The data originate from a study of T-cell memory formation after mild COVID-19. The study's findings and limits: Pre-infection memory contained some responding clones, which suggested that cross-reactive memory had joined.

5'RACE with constant-segment primers yielded barcoded, UMI-tagged TCR alpha and TCR beta cDNA libraries. Via MiXCR, TCRdb re-called the 5' RACE reads, giving one row per CDR3 protein. The sample has about 82,000 distinct CDR3 sequences; about 13% are singletons. The V call is TRBV5-1, the J call TRBJ1-1, with D hard to call. Sequenced material: PBMCs or a T cell subset sorted from them (not recorded which). The TCR was taken from an adult woman who had mild COVID-19 (a few samples of this study predate the infection). Cell type and time point are not known. The DNA for the CDR3 is TGCGCCAGCAGCTATAAAGAGGTGGTCAACACTGAAGCTTTCTTT. Its translation is CASSYKEVVNTEAFF.